The next 14 T cell receptor beta chains were all read from a single sample in a study of T cell responses to AZD1222 COVID-19 vaccine. Here immunoSEQ multiplex PCR was the method, and the copy in TCRdb shows in-frame clones only, minus some. The data contain under 120,000 clones, more than 85% of them seen just once; the ten biggest clones take up about 1.2%. The sequencing used peripheral blood, collected on day 0 of AZD1222 vaccination. These receptors were obtained from an adult in good health.

CDR3 loop: CSASPRDGFYGYTF. For the CDR3, the DNA is TGCAGTGCTAGTCCCAGGGACGGTTTCTATGGCTACACCTTC. The V and J genes are TRBV20-1 and TRBJ1-2, with a weak D call TRBD1 (5 bases). The CDR3 consists of 14 residues. Germline V lookup: CDR1 DFQATT, CDR2 SNEGSKA (reference sequence). With 3 bases removed from V and 4 bases from J, the gap between germline ends came to 15 bases.

DNA of the CDR3: TGTGCCAGTAGTCTACAGGGATATGAAAAACTGTTTTTT. Translation gives CASSLQGYEKLFF. This sequence joins TRBV19 and TRBJ1-4, with D possibly TRBD1 on 6 matching bases. Germline loops: CDR1 LNHDA, CDR2 SQIVND (reference sequence). V lost 5 bases, J lost 6 bases, and 10 bases lay in between. The CDR3 consists of 13 residues.

The chain couples TRBV7-2 to TRBJ2-2; D not resolved. Germline CDR1 reads SGHTA; CDR2 reads FQGNSA. The CDR3 has 14 residues. V lost 1 base and J lost 5, with 8 bases in between. CDR3 sequence reads: CASSLVFQTGELFF. CDR3 nucleotides: TGTGCCAGCAGCTTAGTGTTCCAGACCGGGGAGCTGTTTTTT. The full variable domain, with the rest looked up from reference TRBV7-2 and TRBJ2-2, is GAGVSQSPSNKVTEKGKDVELRCDPISGHTALYWYRQSLGQGLEFLIYFQGNSAPDKSGLPSDRFSAERTGGSVSTLTIQRTQQEDSAVYLCASSLVFQTGELFFGEGSRLTVL.

The chain recombines TRBV18 with TRBJ1-3; 7 nucleotides agree with TRBD1. The CDR3 covers 17 residues. After removal of 3 bases from V and 0 bases from J, the junction contained 8 bases not matched to a gene. Germline-derived CDR1 and CDR2 are KGHSH and LQKENI. This CDR3 is CASSPSTGTYSGNTIYF. The DNA of the CDR3 is TGTGCCAGCTCACCCTCGACAGGGACCTACTCTGGAAACACCATATATTTT.

The chain links TRBV18 to TRBJ2-1; D uncertain. The CDR3 consists of 13 residues. V was shortened by 3 bases and J by 6 bases, with 9 bases between the two germline ends. Germline CDR1 and CDR2: KGHSH and LQKENI. The DNA of the CDR3 is TGTGCCAGCTCACCCGCAGCCTTCAATGAGCAGTTCTTC. Translation: CASSPAAFNEQFF.

The rearrangement uses TRBV6-6 and TRBJ1-5; D remains unclear. Trimming left V 3 bases short and J 7 bases short, with 10 bases between. This CDR3 is built from 13 residues. The V gene's germline CDR1 is MNHNY and CDR2 SVGAGI (reference sequence). The DNA for the CDR3 is TGTGCCAGCAGTTATGGGAGAGAACAGCCCCAGCATTTT. It is translated as CASSYGREQPQHF.

The chain has TRBV7-6 and TRBJ1-3; D possibly corresponds to TRBD1 (5 bases). From germline, CDR1 is SGHVS and CDR2 FNYEAQ. The CDR3 consists of 13 residues. V gave up 10 bases and J gave up 2 bases, with 12 bases separating them. In DNA form, the CDR3 reads TGTGCCACCCGGGGGGGTACTGGAAACACCATATATTTT. It is translated as CATRGGTGNTIYF.

The V and J genes are TRBV28 and TRBJ1-2; D ambiguous. The V gene's germline CDR1 is MDHEN and CDR2 SYDVKM. The CDR3 runs to 14 residues. V gave up 8 bases and J gave up 7 bases, with 20 bases separating them. This chain's CDR3 is CASYSGPQEGGYTF. CDR3 nucleotides: TGTGCCAGCTACTCGGGCCCCCAGGAGGGTGGCTACACCTTC.

The chain combines TRBV28 with TRBJ1-2, with D perhaps TRBD1 (5 bases). With 5 bases removed from V and 5 bases from J, the gap between germline ends came to 15 bases. The CDR3 runs 14 residues. Germline V gene lookup returns CDR1 MDHEN and CDR2 SYDVKM. CDR3 region: CASSPLQGWYGYTF. CDR3 nucleotide sequence: TGTGCCAGCAGTCCCCTCCAGGGTTGGTATGGCTACACCTTC.

The chain combines TRBV5-1 with TRBJ1-4; D unclear. The V gene lost 0 bases and the J gene lost 0 bases, with 6 bases spanning the gap. CDR3 length equals 15 residues. Germline CDR1 SGHRS, CDR2 YFSETQ. The CDR3 is CASSLVGATNEKLFF. The CDR3 DNA reads as TGCGCCAGCAGCTTGGTTGGTGCAACTAATGAAAAACTGTTTTTT.

The rearrangement links TRBV7-7 to TRBJ2-1; weak D call: TRBD2 (6 bases). The CDR3 length is 15 residues. The germline V and J ends were trimmed by 5 bases and 0 bases, with 11 bases remaining between them. From germline, CDR1 is SSHAT and CDR2 FNYEAQ (reference sequence). CDR3 in DNA: TGTGCCAGCAGCCAAGCCGGGAGCTCCTACAATGAGCAGTTCTTC. This translates into CASSQAGSSYNEQFF.

The rearrangement links TRBV7-2 to TRBJ2-1, with D possibly matching TRBD2 (7 bases). The CDR3 is 15 residues long. CDR1 and CDR2 (germline): SGHTA, FQGNSA. The V gene lost 4 bases and the J gene lost 6 bases, with 16 bases spanning the gap. CDR3 in DNA: TGTGCCAGCAGCTCCCTCCTAGGGGGGGCCAATGAGCAGTTCTTC. This translates into CASSSLLGGANEQFF. The full variable domain, its missing parts supplied by reference TRBV7-2 and TRBJ2-1, is GAGVSQSPSNKVTEKGKDVELRCDPISGHTALYWYRQSLGQGLEFLIYFQGNSAPDKSGLPSDRFSAERTGGSVSTLTIQRTQQEDSAVYLCASSSLLGGANEQFFGPGTRLTVL.

This chain uses TRBV3-1 (or the pseudogene TRBV3-2) with TRBJ1-5; D remains ambiguous. V lost 5 bases and J lost 0, with 5 bases in between. Germline loops: CDR1 LGHDT, CDR2 YNNKEL (reference sequence). The CDR3 covers 13 residues. The CDR3 nucleotides are TGTGCCAGCAGCTACTATAGCAATCAGCCCCAGCATTTT. Translation: CASSYYSNQPQHF.

With respect to this clone: In the same sample, other DNA sequences code for this CDR3. The chain joins TRBV9 to TRBJ1-6; D is undetermined. The CDR3 length is 14 residues. V was trimmed by 0 bases and J by 5 bases, leaving 6 bases between them. Germline CDR1 is SGDLS and CDR2 is YYNGEE. The CDR3 sequence is CASSVEGDNSPLHF. In DNA, the CDR3 is TGTGCCAGCAGCGTAGAGGGAGATAATTCACCCCTCCACTTT.